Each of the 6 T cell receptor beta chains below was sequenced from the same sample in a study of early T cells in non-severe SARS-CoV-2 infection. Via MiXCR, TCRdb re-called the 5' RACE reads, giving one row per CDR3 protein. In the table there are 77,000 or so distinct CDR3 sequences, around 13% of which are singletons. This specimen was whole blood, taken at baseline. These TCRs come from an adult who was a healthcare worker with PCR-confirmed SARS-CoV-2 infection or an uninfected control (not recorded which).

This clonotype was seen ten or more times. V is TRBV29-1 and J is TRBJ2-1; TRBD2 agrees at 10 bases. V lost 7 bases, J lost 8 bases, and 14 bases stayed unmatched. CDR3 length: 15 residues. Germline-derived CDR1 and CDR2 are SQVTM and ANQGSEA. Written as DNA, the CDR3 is TGCAGCGGCCTAGCCCTCCTACTAGCGGGATATGAGCAGTTCTTC. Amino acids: CSGLALLLAGYEQFF.

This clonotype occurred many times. CDR3 residues: CASSLLHNEQFF. The CDR3 bases are TGTGCCAGCAGTTTACTCCACAATGAGCAGTTCTTC. The chain is built from TRBV28 and TRBJ2-1; unclear D gene. This CDR3 has 12 amino acids. Deletions cut 2 bases from V and 5 bases from J, with 4 bases between. Germline loops: CDR1 MDHEN, CDR2 SYDVKM.

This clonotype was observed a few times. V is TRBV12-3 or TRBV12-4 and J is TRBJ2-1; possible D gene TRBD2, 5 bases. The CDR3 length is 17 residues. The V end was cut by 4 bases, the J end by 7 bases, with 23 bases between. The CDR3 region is CASSSDLGGSVINEQFF. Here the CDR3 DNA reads TGTGCCAGCAGTTCCGACCTTGGAGGATCGGTAATAAATGAGCAGTTCTTC.

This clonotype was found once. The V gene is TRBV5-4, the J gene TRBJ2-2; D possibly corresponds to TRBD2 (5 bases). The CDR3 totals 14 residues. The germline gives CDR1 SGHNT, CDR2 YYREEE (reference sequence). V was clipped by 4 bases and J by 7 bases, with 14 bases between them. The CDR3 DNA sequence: TGTGCCAGCAGCCAGGACTGGTCGAGCGGGGAGCTGTTTTTT. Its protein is CASSQDWSSGELFF.

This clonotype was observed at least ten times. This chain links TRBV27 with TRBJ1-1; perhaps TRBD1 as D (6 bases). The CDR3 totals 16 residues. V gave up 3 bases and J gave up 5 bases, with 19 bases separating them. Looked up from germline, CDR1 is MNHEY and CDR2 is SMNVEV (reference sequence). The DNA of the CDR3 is TGTGCCAGCAGTTTTGAGGGGGGGTCAAGTGTTACTGAAGCTTTCTTT. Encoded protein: CASSFEGGSSVTEAFF.

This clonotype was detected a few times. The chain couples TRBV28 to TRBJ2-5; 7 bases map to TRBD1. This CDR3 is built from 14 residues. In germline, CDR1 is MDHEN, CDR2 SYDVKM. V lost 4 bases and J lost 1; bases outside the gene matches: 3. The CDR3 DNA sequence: TGTGCCAGCAGTTCGACAGGGAGCCAAGAGACCCAGTACTTC. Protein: CASSSTGSQETQYF.